These 24 T cell receptor beta chains share one sample of origin, sequenced in a study of siplizumab effects on memory and regulatory T cells. Profiling relied on immunoSEQ multiplex PCR, and the TCRdb table lists in-frame clones only, not all of them. This table holds roughly 56,000 clones, approximately 97% found once. Sequencing input: naive CD8+ T cells sorted from blood. These receptors originate from a human donor in good health.

V usage is TRBV5-6 and J usage is TRBJ2-7; 8 positions agree with TRBD2. After removal of 5 bases from V and 2 bases from J, the junction contained 3 bases not matched to a gene. CDR3 length: 13 amino acids. In germline, CDR1 is SGHDT, CDR2 YYEEEE. The CDR3 loop reads CASSEGLAYEQYF. CDR3 nucleotides: TGTGCCAGCAGTGAGGGACTAGCCTACGAGCAGTACTTC.

This clone has just one count. The V call is TRBV28, the J call TRBJ1-4, with D perhaps TRBD1 (6 bases). Germline CDR1 and CDR2: MDHEN and SYDVKM. The length of the CDR3 is 14 residues. V lost 6 bases to trimming and J lost 4 bases, with 12 bases between them. CDR3 in amino acids: CASRGTRFNEKLFF. CDR3 in DNA: TGTGCCAGCAGGGGGACACGGTTTAATGAAAAACTGTTTTTT. Complete variable domain (other parts from reference TRBV28 and TRBJ1-4): DVKVTQSSRYLVKRTGEKVFLECVQDMDHENMFWYRQDPGLGLRLIYFSYDVKMKEKGDIPEGYSVSREKKERFSLILESASTNQTSMYLCASRGTRFNEKLFFGSGTQLSVL.

The CDR3 sequence: CAWSVGGRSYEQYF. As DNA, the CDR3 is TGTGCCTGGAGTGTAGGTGGCAGGTCCTACGAGCAGTACTTC. This chain uses TRBV30 with TRBJ2-7; D is undetermined. This CDR3 has 14 residues. Per germline, CDR1 GTSNPN and CDR2 SVGIG (reference sequence). V was trimmed by 0 bases and J by 1 base, leaving 10 bases between them.

CDR3 coding DNA: TGTGCCAGCAGCGGTCGGGAGGGCCCTGGGGAGCTGTTTTTT. Protein product: CASSGREGPGELFF. The rearrangement uses TRBV7-6 and TRBJ2-2; 8 bases are shared with TRBD2. The CDR3 consists of 14 residues. With 5 bases clipped from V and 8 bases from J, the junction kept 7 bases outside the gene matches. Germline CDR1 reads SGHVS; CDR2 reads FNYEAQ.

The chain is built from TRBV19 and TRBJ1-1, with 7 bases fitting TRBD1. The CDR3 runs 14 residues. The V gene end was trimmed by 5 bases and the J gene end by 3 bases; junction bases not matched to a gene: 6. Germline assignment: CDR1 LNHDA and CDR2 SQIVND (reference sequence). CDR3 DNA: TGTGCCAGTAGTCCCGGGACAGAGTACACTGAAGCTTTCTTT. Its translation: CASSPGTEYTEAFF.

The CDR3 nucleotides read TGTGCCAGCAGCCTTGATACTAGCACAGATACGCAGTATTTT. This encodes CASSLDTSTDTQYF. The chain combines TRBV9 with TRBJ2-3; D remains unclear. V dropped 4 bases and J dropped 0 bases, with 9 bases sitting between them. This CDR3 comprises 14 residues. Looked up from germline, CDR1 is SGDLS and CDR2 is YYNGEE. The complete variable domain, with remaining parts taken from reference TRBV9 and TRBJ2-3, reads DSGVTQTPKHLITATGQRVTLRCSPRSGDLSVYWYQQSLDQGLQFLIQYYNGEERAKGNILERFSAQQFPDLHSELNLSSLELGDSALYFCASSLDTSTDTQYFGPGTRLTVL.

The CDR3 DNA is TGTGCCATCAGTGAAGGGGAACTAGTGATCGATGAGCAGTTCTTC. Amino acids: CAISEGELVIDEQFF. The chain links TRBV10-3 to TRBJ2-1; tentatively, D is TRBD1 or TRBD2 (5 bases each). V shed 3 bases and J shed 8 bases, with 17 bases lying between them. CDR3 size: 15 residues. Germline values: CDR1 ENHRY, CDR2 SYGVKD.

The chain recombines TRBV4-1 with TRBJ2-3, with D hard to call. Trimming removed 0 bases from V and 4 bases from J, with 14 bases in between. Germline CDR1 MGHRA, CDR2 YSYEKL. This CDR3 is 16 amino acids long. This CDR3 is CASSQDSRLGADTQYF. For the CDR3, the DNA is TGCGCCAGCAGCCAAGATAGTCGACTTGGGGCAGATACGCAGTATTTT.

This rearrangement joins TRBV4-1 to TRBJ2-1; no firm D call. The CDR3 runs 14 residues. Germline V gene sequence: CDR1 MGHRA, CDR2 YSYEKL. Trimming pared 0 bases from V and 4 bases from J, leaving 7 bases between. The chain's CDR3 is CASSQEGGYNEQFF. The CDR3 DNA follows: TGCGCCAGCAGCCAAGAAGGTGGTTACAATGAGCAGTTCTTC.

The chain combines TRBV6-1 with TRBJ2-5, with 11 positions matching TRBD1. CDR3 length: 14 residues. Germline loops: CDR1 MNHNS, CDR2 SASEGT. V dropped 5 bases and J dropped 5; count of bases not matched to a gene: 4. CDR3 sequence reads: CASSWTGGDETQYF. CDR3 bases: TGTGCCAGCAGTTGGACAGGGGGCGATGAGACCCAGTACTTC.

Here the CDR3 DNA reads TGTGCCAGCAGCTTAGGGGGTTGGGCAGATACGCAGTATTTT. Translation: CASSLGGWADTQYF. The chain has TRBV11-2 and TRBJ2-3, with D uncertain. This CDR3 comprises 14 residues. The germline CDR1 and CDR2 sequences are SGHAT and FQNNGV. V shed 1 base and J shed 4 bases, with 9 bases lying between them.

This clone was picked up one time. The V gene is TRBV29-1, the J gene TRBJ1-1, with D hard to call. V lost 5 bases and J lost 3, with 10 bases in between. CDR1 and CDR2 (germline): SQVTM, ANQGSEA. The CDR3 length is 12 residues. The CDR3 DNA follows: TGCAGCGTTAAGGTCTGGGACACTGAAGCTTTCTTT. Encoded protein: CSVKVWDTEAFF.

The chain links TRBV29-1 to TRBJ2-1, with TRBD2 identical over 7 bases. The CDR3 extends over 16 amino acids. Germline V gene data show CDR1 as SQVTM and CDR2 as ANQGSEA. The J segment lost 2 bases and the V segment lost 0 bases, leaving 7 bases of the junction unmatched. The CDR3 nucleotides read TGCAGCGTTGAAGATCCGGCGGGGGTCACCTACAATGAGCAGTTCTTC. The encoded protein is CSVEDPAGVTYNEQFF.

The chain has TRBV4-1 and TRBJ2-7; possibly TRBD2 for D (5 bases). The CDR3 is 15 residues long. CDR1 is MGHRA and CDR2 is YSYEKL in the germline V gene. Trimming stripped 0 bases from V and 0 bases from J, with 9 bases between. CDR3 region: CASSQEKRTSYEQYF. The DNA of the CDR3 is TGCGCCAGCAGCCAAGAGAAGCGGACCTCCTACGAGCAGTACTTC.

The gene calls are TRBV5-6 and TRBJ2-7; D possibly uses TRBD1 or TRBD2 (5 bases each). Germline assignment: CDR1 SGHDT and CDR2 YYEEEE. Trimming cost V 5 bases and J 5 bases, with 14 bases left between them. CDR3 length: 13 amino acids. CDR3 loop: CASSFEGPHEQYF. In DNA, the CDR3 is TGTGCCAGCAGTTTTGAGGGACCGCACGAGCAGTACTTC.

V and J are TRBV11-2 and TRBJ1-1; TRBD1 might be the D (6 bases). CDR3 length: 16 residues. Trimming removed 4 bases at V and 1 base at J, with 16 bases between. Germline lookup yields CDR1 SGHAT and CDR2 FQNNGV. DNA of the CDR3: TGTGCCAGCAGCTATAGAAATACAGGGAGGAACACTGAAGCTTTCTTT. Translation gives CASSYRNTGRNTEAFF. Full variable domain (remainder filled in from reference TRBV11-2 and TRBJ1-1): EAGVAQSPRYKIIEKRQSVAFWCNPISGHATLYWYQQILGQGPKLLIQFQNNGVVDDSQLPKDRFSAERLKGVDSTLKIQPAKLEDSAVYLCASSYRNTGRNTEAFFGQGTRLTVV.

CDR3 sequence (DNA): TGCGCCAGCAGCCAAACCGGGACTTTCAGGGGCGAGCAGTACTTC. This codes for CASSQTGTFRGEQYF. The chain has TRBV4-1 and TRBJ2-7, with D possibly being TRBD1 or TRBD2 (6 bases each). V gave up 2 bases and J gave up 6 bases, with 17 bases separating them. The CDR3 is 15 amino acids. Per the germline V gene, CDR1 is MGHRA and CDR2 is YSYEKL.

The chain combines TRBV4-1 with TRBJ1-6; TRBD1 matches 8 bases. J lost 7 bases, V lost 2 bases, and 4 bases had no gene match. CDR3 length: 15 residues. Per the germline V gene, CDR1 is MGHRA and CDR2 is YSYEKL. CDR3 in amino acids: CASSQPTGGNSPLHF. CDR3 nucleotides: TGCGCCAGCAGCCAACCCACAGGGGGGAATTCACCCCTCCACTTT.

The chain uses TRBV5-1 and TRBJ2-3; possible D gene TRBD2, 5 bases. The V and J ends lost 3 bases and 5 bases respectively, with 16 bases between them. There are 15 residues in the CDR3. CDR1 and CDR2 (germline): SGHRS, YFSETQ. Written as DNA, the CDR3 is TGCGCCAGCAGCTCCCTGCTTCGTGAGGGAGATACGCAGTATTTT. Protein sequence: CASSSLLREGDTQYF.

V usage is TRBV13 and J usage is TRBJ2-1, with 7 bases lining up with TRBD1. CDR1 is PRHDT, CDR2 FYEKMQ, per germline (reference sequence). This CDR3 is 17 amino acids long. V lost 1 base and J lost 0; bases outside the gene matches: 6. CDR3: CASSLEMGDSSYNEQFF. The CDR3, as DNA: TGTGCCAGCAGCTTAGAGATGGGGGACAGCTCCTACAATGAGCAGTTCTTC.

This chain connects TRBV6-5 to TRBJ1-5; perhaps TRBD1 as D (6 bases). Germline V gene sequence: CDR1 MNHEY, CDR2 SVGAGI. The CDR3 is 15 residues long. Trimming left V 0 bases short and J 3 bases short, with 9 bases between. DNA of the CDR3: TGTGCCAGCAGTTACTCTAGGGGGGCCAATCAGCCCCAGCATTTT. This encodes CASSYSRGANQPQHF.

The V gene is TRBV12-5, the J gene TRBJ2-1; D possibly corresponds to TRBD2 (6 bases). Trimming left V 8 bases short and J 0 bases short, with 14 bases between. This CDR3 region has 15 residues. Germline V gene data show CDR1 as LGHNT and CDR2 as FRNRAP. CDR3 sequence (DNA): TGTGCTAGTCTAGGGACTTCCAGCTCCTACAATGAGCAGTTCTTC. Translated, it gives CASLGTSSSYNEQFF.

The chain carries TRBV6-5 and TRBJ2-7; 8 bases are a match to TRBD2. CDR1 is MNHEY and CDR2 is SVGAGI in the germline V gene. V shed 5 bases, J shed 4 bases, and the junction held 10 bases outside the gene matches. The CDR3 length is 15 residues. CDR3 nucleotides: TGTGCCAGCAGTCCCACCGGGACTAGTATTTACGAGCAGTACTTC. Translation gives CASSPTGTSIYEQYF.

The chain has TRBV5-6 and TRBJ2-2, with TRBD2 identical over 11 bases. The CDR3 length is 17 residues. V dropped 4 bases and J dropped 4; count of bases not matched to a gene: 9. Germline CDR1 is SGHDT and CDR2 is YYEEEE. CDR3 DNA sequence: TGTGCCAGCAGCATGATCTTAGCGGGAGGGAGCACCGGGGAGCTGTTTTTT. It yields the protein CASSMILAGGSTGELFF.